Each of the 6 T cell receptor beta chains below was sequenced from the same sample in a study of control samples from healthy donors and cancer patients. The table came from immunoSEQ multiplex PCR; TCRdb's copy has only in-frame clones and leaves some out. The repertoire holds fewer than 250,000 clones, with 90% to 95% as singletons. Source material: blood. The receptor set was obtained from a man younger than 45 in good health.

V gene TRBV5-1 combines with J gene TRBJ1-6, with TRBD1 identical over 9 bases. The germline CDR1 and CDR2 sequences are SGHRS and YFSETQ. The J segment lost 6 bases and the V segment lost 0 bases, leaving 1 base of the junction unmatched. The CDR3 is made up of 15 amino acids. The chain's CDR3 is CASSLGQGVNSPLHF. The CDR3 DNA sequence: TGCGCCAGCAGCTTGGGACAGGGGGTTAATTCACCCCTCCACTTT.

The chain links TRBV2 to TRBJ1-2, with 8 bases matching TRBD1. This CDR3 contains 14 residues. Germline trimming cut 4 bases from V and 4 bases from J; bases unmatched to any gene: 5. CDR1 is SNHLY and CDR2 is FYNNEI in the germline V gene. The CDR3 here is CASSVRTGIYGYTF. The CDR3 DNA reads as TGTGCCAGCAGTGTTCGGACAGGGATCTATGGCTACACCTTC.

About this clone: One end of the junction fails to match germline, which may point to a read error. In DNA form, the CDR3 reads TGTGCCAGCAGTTACTTGGGGGGTAATGGCAACACCTTC. It yields the protein CASSYLGGNGNTF. The V gene is TRBV6-5, the J gene TRBJ1-2; D might be TRBD1 (5 bases). The CDR3 is 13 residues long. Germline CDR1 is MNHEY and CDR2 is SVGAGI.

The CDR3 loop is CASRGGEAYNEQFF. CDR3 coding DNA: TGCGCCAGCCGCGGGGGGGAAGCCTACAATGAGCAGTTCTTC. V is TRBV5-1 and J is TRBJ2-1, with TRBD2 identical over 9 bases. J lost 2 bases, V lost 7 bases, and 4 bases had no gene match. Germline CDR1 and CDR2: SGHRS and YFSETQ. This CDR3 has 14 amino acids. Full variable domain (rest looked up from reference TRBV5-1 and TRBJ2-1): KAGVTQTPRYLIKTRGQQVTLSCSPISGHRSVSWYQQTPGQGLQFLFEYFSETQRNKGNFPGRFSGRQFSNSRSEMNVSTLELGDSALYLCASRGGEAYNEQFFGPGTRLTVL.

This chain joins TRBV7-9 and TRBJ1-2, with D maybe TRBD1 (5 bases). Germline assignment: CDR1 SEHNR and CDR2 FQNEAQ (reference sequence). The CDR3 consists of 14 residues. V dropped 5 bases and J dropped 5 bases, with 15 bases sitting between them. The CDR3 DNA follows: TGTGCCAGCAGCCTTAGGTGGGGGAGGTATGGCTACACCTTC. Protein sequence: CASSLRWGRYGYTF.

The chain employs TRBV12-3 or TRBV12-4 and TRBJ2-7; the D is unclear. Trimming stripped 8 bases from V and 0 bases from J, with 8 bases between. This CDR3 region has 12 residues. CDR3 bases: TGTGCCAGCGGTGCAAGCTCCTACGAGCAGTACTTC. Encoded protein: CASGASSYEQYF.